This is a list of T cell receptor beta chains from one sample in a study of blood T cell repertoires in COVID-19. Only in-frame clones appear in the TCRdb table, and some are missing; sequencing was by immunoSEQ multiplex PCR. The sample lists over 300,000 clones; roughly 85% were seen once. The sequenced sample consisted of peripheral blood. Source of these receptors: a human donor in a cohort sampled during active COVID-19. Both conserved end residues are part of each CDR3. The D gene is left open where the match is weak. Rows give clone size only sometimes, using once, few, many, or a class for an expanded clone.

-,-,TRBJ2-3,TRBV2,TGTGCCAGCAGTCAAAATACTAGGTACACAGATACGCAGTATTTT,CASSQNTRYTDTQYF
TRBD2,few,TRBJ2-1,TRBV9,TGTGCCAGCAGCGGCGGGGGAATGGATGAGCAGTTCTTC,CASSGGGMDEQFF
TRBD1,-,TRBJ2-2,TRBV7-3,TGTGCCAGCAGCTTAAAGCCCCGGACAGGCGCGAACACCGGGGAGCTGTTTTTT,CASSLKPRTGANTGELFF
-,-,TRBJ1-2,TRBV15,TGTGCCACCAGCAGGGAGGAAAGGGTGGGGAATGGCTACACCTTC,CATSREERVGNGYTF
-,-,TRBJ1-2,TRBV18,TGTGCCAGCTCACCCACGCCCGGGAACTATGGCTACACCTTC,CASSPTPGNYGYTF
-,few,TRBJ1-3,TRBV6-5,TGTGCCAGCAGTCGCGGGCTATACGGAAACACCATATATTTT,CASSRGLYGNTIYF
TRBD1,few,TRBJ2-3,TRBV6-1,TGTGCCAGCAGTGAATGGGGACAGATTAGCACAGATACGCAGTATTTT,CASSEWGQISTDTQYF
-,-,TRBJ1-1,TRBV7-9,TGTGCCAGCAGCTTGTTGTCGGGGGTTCACACTGAAGCTTTCTTT,CASSLLSGVHTEAFF
-,-,TRBJ2-2,TRBV25-1,TGTGCCACCGCGACAGGTTGGACCGGGGAGCTGTTTTTT,CATATGWTGELFF
-,few,TRBJ2-7,TRBV6-5,TGTGCCAGCAAAAAAGGACAGACTCTCTACGAGCAGTACTTC,CASKKGQTLYEQYF
-,-,TRBJ2-2,TRBV18,TGTGCCAGCTCACGAACAGAATCTATAAACACCGGGGAGCTGTTTTTT,CASSRTESINTGELFF
TRBD1,-,TRBJ1-1,TRBV5-1,TGCGCCAGCAGCCCACAGGGGCCCACCGCTGAAGCTTTCTTT,CASSPQGPTAEAFF
TRBD1,-,TRBJ2-7,TRBV27,TGTGCCAGCAGGGGGACAGGCGAAACCTACGAGCAGTACTTC,CASRGTGETYEQYF
TRBD1,-,TRBJ1-1,TRBV27,TGTGCCAGCAGTACGACAGGGGGGCGGACTGAAGCTTTCTTT,CASSTTGGRTEAFF
-,-,TRBJ2-2,TRBV5-4,TGTGCCAGCAGCTTGGAAGGGGTGGCAGGGGGGACCGGGGAGCTGTTTTTT,CASSLEGVAGGTGELFF
-,-,TRBJ1-5,TRBV29-1,TGCAGCGTTGGAGGCGGTAATCAGCCCCAGCATTTT,CSVGGGNQPQHF
TRBD2,-,TRBJ2-7,TRBV10-2,TGCGCCAGCAGTGATGGGTCTCTAGCGGGGGCCTACGAGCAGTACTTC,CASSDGSLAGAYEQYF
-,once,TRBJ1-2,TRBV7-9,TGTGCCAGCAGCATTAGCCCCTTGGGGGGGCTCGGCTACACCTTC,CASSISPLGGLGYTF
-,-,TRBJ1-1,TRBV7-3,TGTGCCAGCAGCTTAACGCCAGGGGCCAGCAGCACTGAAGCTTTCTTT,CASSLTPGASSTEAFF
-,-,TRBJ1-2,TRBV30,TGTGCCTGGAGAGCCCCCCCGATAGTTGGCTACACCTTC,CAWRAPPIVGYTF
TRBD1,-,TRBJ2-1,TRBV19,TGTGCCAGTGGGGACAGCTCCTACAATGAGCAGTTCTTC,CASGDSSYNEQFF
-,-,TRBJ1-2,TRBV19,TGTGCCAGTAGTATGGCGGGTGATGGCTACACCTTC,CASSMAGDGYTF
TRBD2,-,TRBJ2-3,TRBV9,TGTGCCAGCAGCGTAGAAGGGACTAGTGGTACGCAGTATTTT,CASSVEGTSGTQYF
TRBD1,-,TRBJ2-7,TRBV5-1,TGCGCCAGCAGCCCACTACAGGGGGAAATCTACGAGCAGTACTTC,CASSPLQGEIYEQYF
TRBD1,-,TRBJ1-2,TRBV7-9,TGTGCCAGCAGCTTAGCACAGACCGCAGGGGGCGGGTATGGCTACACCTTC,CASSLAQTAGGGYGYTF
TRBD1,few,TRBJ2-7,TRBV5-1,TGCGCCAGCAGCTCAGGACAGGGGGGAACCTACGAGCAGTACTTC,CASSSGQGGTYEQYF
TRBD1,few,TRBJ1-2,TRBV10-1,TGCGCCAGCAGTGAGCAGGGACAGGAATCTCATGGCTACACCTTC,CASSEQGQESHGYTF
TRBD2,-,TRBJ2-3,TRBV4-2,TGTGCCAGCAGCCAAGATGATGGACTAGCGGTGAGCACAGATACGCAGTATTTT,CASSQDDGLAVSTDTQYF